This TCR beta chain is drawn from a study of vaccination and CD4 T cells after COVID-19 (dated by TCRdb to 2022 to 2024). Study-wide context: SARS-CoV-2 positivity had been established in the convalescent patients by nasal swab PCR, and mild disease was recorded in some 10 of these patients and severe disease in one. Six males and four females were included in the convalescent cohort, with two Hispanic individuals, seven Caucasians, two Asians and one multiracial person represented. Participants received two doses of either the Pfizer-BioNTech BNT162b2 vaccine (n=8) or the Moderna mRNA-1273 vaccine (n=2). Post-COVID blood samples from convalescent patients were collected a median of about 110 days after diagnosis, with a range of roughly 30 to 170 days. Post-vaccine blood samples were collected a median of approximately 77 days after the second vaccine dose, ranging from about 13 to 250 days. The cultures were stimulated with overlapping spike peptide pools from SARS-CoV-2 and from the common cold coronaviruses HCoV-NL63, HCoV-OC43 and HCoV-229E. As controls, cultures received a CEFX viral epitope pool (the positive control), an HIV-1 Nef peptide pool (the negative control), or no peptide at all. In roughly 11 COVID-19 convalescent patients and a handful of infection-naive healthy vaccine recipients, the spike-specific CD4+ TCR repertoire before mRNA vaccination was compared with the repertoire after mRNA vaccination. Results the study describes overall, beyond this receptor: In convalescent patients, a median about 86% of post-vaccine SARS-CoV-2-reactive clones were detected only after vaccination, suggesting vaccine-specific priming. The median number of SARS-CoV-2-reactive clonotypes rose from 20 to 25 after infection to 38 after vaccination, but the change was not significant. The study included relatively few convalescent patients and did not analyze early timepoints after natural infection. Of the vaccine-specific clones found in convalescent patients, nearly all (304 of 307) were mono-reactive for SARS-CoV-2 spike instead of being cross-reactive with common cold coronaviruses.

Library method: PCR. DNA from cultured CD4+ T cells underwent TCR sequencing with the Oncomine TCR Beta short-read assay at the Johns Hopkins FTIC core. The QIAamp micro DNA kit was used to extract genomic DNA from the cultured CD4+ T cells. Oncomine TCR Beta libraries made from cultured CD4+ T cells were pooled using unique dual indexes and sequenced on an Illumina iSeq 100. As for the authors' bioinformatics: Non-productive sequences were filtered out, and CDR3s that did not start with C, did not end with F or W, or were shorter than 7 amino acids were discarded. Antigen-specific clonotypes were identified using the MANAFEST web application through comparison of peptide-stimulated wells with reference and other culture wells. An FDR below 0.05, an odds ratio above 5, and a productive frequency above 0.1% in at least two of three replicate wells were required for clones to be considered positive. A clonotype counted as cross-reactive if it showed significant expansion both in the SARS-CoV-2 spike wells and in at least one common cold coronavirus spike condition. CDR3 homology was assessed with Levenshtein distances (stringdist) and unrooted phylogenetic trees (ape) in R version 3.6.1. TCRdb handled the public reads itself, with Q25 trimming in fastp and clone calling in MiXCR, and kept productive beta chains. Rows matching on CDR3 protein sequence are summarized as one entry with the most common DNA and genes. The authors' filters were not applied to this entry. This sample is represented by about 14,000 distinct CDR3 sequences; about 35% of them were singletons. Roughly a third of the sample is held by the ten biggest clonotypes.

V trim: 3 bases; J trim: 4 bases; unmatched bases: 4. CDR1 and CDR2 were assigned from the germline V gene (reference sequence) as LNHDA and SQIVND. The CDR3, from cysteine to phenylalanine, totals 15 residues. Only the CDR3 part of the read is kept: 45 bases, read in frame from the first base. This clonotype was seen a handful of times. It lacks a known antigen. No base qualities exist here, and no much larger clone lies one base off it. The treatment or condition label, read with the paper, signifies: roughly 11-day PBMC culture with coronavirus spike peptide pools or control peptides (ViraFEST assay). The ViraFEST assay was used in the study, in which antigen-specific T cells were expanded with peptide pools and expanded clonotypes were subsequently identified by TCR sequencing. The positive SARS-CoV-2 PCR tests of the convalescent patients were dated from March to December 2020, before the Alpha, Beta and Delta variants emerged in the United States. Each well held around 2 million PBMCs cultured with 10 ug/ml peptide pools in IMDM containing approximately 4.8% human AB serum and 7.5 to 10 IU/ml IL-2. On days 3 and 7, half of the culture medium was replaced with fresh IL-2-containing medium. Once the cells had been in culture for ten to eleven days, the EasySep CD4+ T cell isolation kit was used to isolate CD4+ T cells by negative selection. Ficoll-Paque Plus gradient centrifugation was used to isolate PBMCs from whole blood, and the isolated PBMCs were then either used fresh or cryopreserved at -140C. Culture conditions were generally each tested in triplicate wells.

The material sequenced was cultured CD4+ T cells from blood. The sequence derives from a human donor with COVID-19. The receptor chain draws on TRBV19 and TRBJ2-2; 8 of the junction bases match TRBD2. The sequenced DNA: TGTGCCAGTAGTATCGGGGGGGCGGCCACCGGGGAGCTGTTTTTT. It translates to CASSIGGAATGELFF.